This T cell receptor beta chain came from a study of CD8 T cells in Susac syndrome. High-throughput TCR beta sequencing covered peripheral CD8+ and CD4+ T cells. TEMRA cells were FACS-enriched, and CD8+ and CD4+ T cells were isolated negatively. The germline gives CDR1 DFQATT, CDR2 SNEGSKA (reference sequence). The V end was cut by 5 bases, the J end by 4 bases, with 12 bases between. This CDR3 comprises 12 residues. Reverse transcription of roughly 0.45 to 1 ug RNA was carried out with random hexamers. Across 54 Vbeta and 13 Jbeta, immunoSEQ multiplex PCR amplified TCR beta CDR3. TCRdb ran MiXCR on the immunoSEQ multiplex PCR reads and lists one entry per CDR3 protein. The profile shows around 300,000 distinct CDR3 sequences, approximately 91% of them singletons.

Sequencing input: CD8+ T cells from PBMCs. This chain joins TRBV20-1 and TRBJ2-7; possibly TRBD1 for D (5 bases). This TCR derives from a human donor with multiple sclerosis. DNA for the CDR3: TGCAGTGCTGCCGACAGAAATTACGAGCAGTACTTC. Protein product: CSAADRNYEQYF.